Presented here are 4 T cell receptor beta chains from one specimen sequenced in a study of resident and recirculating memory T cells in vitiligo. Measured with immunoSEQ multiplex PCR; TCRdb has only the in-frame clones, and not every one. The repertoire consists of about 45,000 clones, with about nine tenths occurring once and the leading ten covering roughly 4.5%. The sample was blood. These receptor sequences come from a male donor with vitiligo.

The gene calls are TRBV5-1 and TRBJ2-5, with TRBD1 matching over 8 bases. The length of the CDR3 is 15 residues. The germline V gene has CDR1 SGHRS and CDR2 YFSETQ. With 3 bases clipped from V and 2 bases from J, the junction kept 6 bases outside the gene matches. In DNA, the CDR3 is TGCGCCAGCAGCTCGGGTGGGGACAGGCAAGAGACCCAGTACTTC. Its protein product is CASSSGGDRQETQYF.

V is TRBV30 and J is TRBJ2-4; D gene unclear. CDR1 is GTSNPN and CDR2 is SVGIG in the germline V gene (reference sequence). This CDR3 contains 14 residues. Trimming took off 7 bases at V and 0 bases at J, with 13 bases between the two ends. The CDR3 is CAFGSTLAKNIQYF. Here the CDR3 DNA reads TGTGCCTTCGGGTCGACCCTAGCCAAAAACATTCAGTACTTC.

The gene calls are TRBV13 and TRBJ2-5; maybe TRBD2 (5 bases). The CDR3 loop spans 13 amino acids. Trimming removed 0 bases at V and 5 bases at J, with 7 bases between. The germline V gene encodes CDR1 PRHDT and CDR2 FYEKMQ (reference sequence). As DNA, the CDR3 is TGTGCCAGCAGCTTAGGGAGGGTTGAGACCCAGTACTTC. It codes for CASSLGRVETQYF.

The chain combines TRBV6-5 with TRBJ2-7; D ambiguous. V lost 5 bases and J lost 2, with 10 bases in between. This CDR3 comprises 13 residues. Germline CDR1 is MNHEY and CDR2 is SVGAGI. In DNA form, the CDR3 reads TGTGCCAGCAGTCCACACCCCACCTACGAGCAGTACTTC. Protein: CASSPHPTYEQYF.